The present entry profiles one TCR beta chain with its context. What it binds is not known. This sample is drawn from a study of regulatory and conventional T cells in RAG deficiency. Points from the study as a whole: In Omenn syndrome, Treg and Tconv repertoires overlapped >85%.

The method was immunoSEQ multiplex PCR; TCRdb's version includes in-frame clones alone and lacks a portion of them. This table has some 19,000 clones, approximately 88% appearing once. Genomic DNA came from blood regulatory T cells gated CD4+ CD25-high CD127-low. V lost 4 bases to trimming and J lost 8 bases, with 21 bases between them. Germline values: CDR1 SGDLS, CDR2 YYNGEE. The CDR3 extends over 15 amino acids. The sample was also linked to a second study, of regulatory T cells. As reported in that work: The primer mix had 52 TRBV and 13 TRBJ primers.

The rearrangement joins TRBV9 to TRBJ1-2; D remains unclear. The sequence was collected from a human donor in good health. Sequencing was done on a sample of Tregs sorted from blood. The CDR3 nucleotides are TGTGCCAGCAGCCCGACAATACTATCGACTAGCGGCTACACCTTC. This sequence encodes CASSPTILSTSGYTF. Combining the CDR3 with reference TRBV9 and TRBJ1-2 gives the whole variable domain DSGVTQTPKHLITATGQRVTLRCSPRSGDLSVYWYQQSLDQGLQFLIQYYNGEERAKGNILERFSAQQFPDLHSELNLSSLELGDSALYFCASSPTILSTSGYTFGSGTRLTVV.